This T cell receptor beta chain came from a study of blood T cell repertoires in COVID-19 (dated by TCRdb to about 2020). About the full investigation: Samples from collaborators originated in the United States, Italy and Spain and spanned both the acute and convalescent phases of COVID-19. The material from the prospective study consisted of cDNA or gDNA derived from T cells, B-cell-depleted T cells, or PBMCs. The dataset comprised deeply sampled blood TCRbeta repertoires from subjects exposed to, actively infected with, or recovered from COVID-19. The repertoires were made available in a free public database intended to serve as a resource for research on the immune response to SARS-CoV-2. Samples were obtained from the ongoing ImmuneRACE study (first 160 participants) and from 1,254 subjects provided by 6 global collaborators. Nearly every sample came with metadata listing a de-identified subject ID, COVID-19 status, age in years and sex. Where available, HLA class I and class II types were taken from metadata supplied by the sample provider and were not determined by assay-based typing. What the authors observed across the whole study: How much clinical and demographic metadata was included differed by source and by participant, and the metadata was provided uncurated.

The germline V gene specifies MNHEY as CDR1 and SVGAGI as CDR2. Spanning cysteine to phenylalanine, the CDR3 consists of 14 amino acids. CDR3 DNA is the only sequence kept; it has 42 bases, read in frame from the first base. Between the V and J ends, shortened by 5 bases and 4 bases respectively, the junction contains 11 bases. The immunoSEQ Assay, a bias-controlled multiplex PCR, was used to amplify TCRbeta CDR3 regions from genomic DNA. The original pipeline was this. The number of nucleated cells in each sample was estimated by amplification of reference gene primers within the assay. Sequence reads were collapsed and filtered to measure the absolute abundance of every unique TCRbeta CDR3 rearrangement. For each sample, productive Simpson clonality was calculated by taking the square root of Simpson's diversity index across productive rearrangements. TCRdb re-hosts the immuneACCESS table, in-frame sequences only. Its copies lack some clones; in the studies checked, an unresolved V gene accounts for under half of them, and the cause for the rest is not known. The V and J calls and clone size were taken over from that table, and D and trimming were inferred from the DNA. Recorded for this sample are 210,000 or so clones; about 84% of them occurred a single time. About 7.8% of the sample rests with the top ten.

In Seattle, one collaborating source enrolled patients while the infection was active and tracked those patients longitudinally over the course of disease. Collaborating institutions collected whole blood in K2EDTA tubes following their own protocols. For TCRbeta analysis, collaborator samples were shipped as frozen whole blood, as isolated PBMCs, or as DNA extracted from either sample type. About this clone itself: Its antigen target is currently unknown. No quality values exist for individual bases; no much larger clone is one base distant.

The chain joins TRBV6-5 to TRBJ1-4; the D segment could be TRBD1, given 5 matching bases. The sequence was collected from a woman older than 75 with COVID-19, enrolled during active disease. Source material: peripheral blood. For the CDR3, the sequence is CASSLTAFNEKLFF. DNA sequence: TGTGCCAGCAGTCTGACAGCATTTAATGAAAAACTGTTTTTT.